This T cell receptor (beta chain) stems from a study of T cell changes during pregnancy in multiple sclerosis. CDR3 length: 13 amino acids. Germline CDR1 reads MGHDK; CDR2 reads SYGVNS. The V end lost 4 bases, the J end lost 1 base, and 7 bases lay between the germline ends. The protocol was immunoSEQ multiplex PCR, while the TCRdb copy is restricted to in-frame clones and leaves out a portion. The sample lists 30,000 to 40,000 clones, around nine tenths occurring once. The starting material was CD4+ T cells from peripheral blood mononuclear cells, obtained in the second trimester of pregnancy. This clonotype was obtained from a female donor in good health, enrolled as a control in a pregnancy study. The chain carries TRBV25-1 and TRBJ1-1; no clear D gene. The CDR3 nucleotides read TGTGCCAGCAGTGCACAGCCGAACACTGAAGCTTTCTTT. It is translated as CASSAQPNTEAFF.